This T cell receptor beta chain was captured by sequencing in a study of blood T cell repertoires in COVID-19. Study context: COVID-19 samples collected from the United States, Italy and Spain covered acute and convalescent phases.

Authors' data handling: Amplification of reference gene primers was used by the study to estimate nucleated cell counts. Here immunoSEQ multiplex PCR was the method, and the copy in TCRdb shows in-frame clones only, minus some. V and J calls and clone size are as listed in that table; D and trimming were resolved from the DNA. The top ten hold around 2.7% of the sample, which has about 78,000 clones, roughly 90% seen once. This CDR3 is built from 15 residues. The V end was cut by 0 bases, the J end by 5 bases, with 13 bases between. Germline CDR1 is SGHVS and CDR2 is FQNEAQ. The V call is TRBV7-8, the J call TRBJ1-2; D is ambiguous. The source of this sequence is a man aged 70-80 years with active or convalescent COVID-19. Sequencing was carried out using peripheral blood. The DNA of the CDR3 is TGTGCCAGCAGCTTAGCGAGGGCCACCATTTATGGCTACACCTTC. Protein: CASSLARATIYGYTF.